This T cell receptor beta chain is drawn from a study of cytomegalovirus exposure and HLA in healthy donors. This clone showed up just a few times. PCR employed 60 Vbeta and 13 Jbeta primers. Per the original data handling: Approximately 11 million of the roughly 80 million unique TCR beta chains counted in a later analysis were shared. This table comes from immunoSEQ multiplex PCR, and its TCRdb copy is limited to in-frame clones, with some not included. D and trimming were read from the DNA, whereas the V and J calls and clone size are those reported in that table. The profile shows tens of thousands of clones, about 66% of them singletons. Per germline, CDR1 MGHRA and CDR2 YSYEKL. With 1 base removed from V and 4 bases from J, the gap between germline ends came to 16 bases. The CDR3 runs 16 residues.

The V gene is TRBV4-1, the J gene TRBJ1-2; D not resolved. This receptor was obtained from a male donor in good health and CMV-seropositive. What was sequenced was PBMCs. The CDR3 is CASSQGSGRFSYGYTF. DNA for the CDR3: TGCGCCAGCAGCCAAGGGAGCGGCAGGTTTTCCTATGGCTACACCTTC.